These T cell receptor beta chains were read from a single sample in a study of cytomegalovirus exposure and HLA in healthy donors. Measured with immunoSEQ multiplex PCR; TCRdb has only the in-frame clones, and not every one. Of 75,000 to 95,000 clones detected, around 79% appear once; the ten largest clones hold 13%. The specimen sequenced was PBMCs. These receptors were collected from a human donor in good health. CDR3s include the opening cysteine and the closing phenylalanine or tryptophan. Fields, in order: J gene, V gene, D gene, clone size, CDR3 protein, CDR3 DNA. The D gene is left open where the match is weak. The size entry is marked missing in some rows and otherwise reads once, few, many or a size class.

TRBJ1-1 TRBV18 TRBD1 . CASSRGTGKGNTEAFF TGTGCCAGCTCACGGGGGACAGGGAAGGGGAACACTGAAGCTTTCTTT
TRBJ2-7 TRBV19 . . CASSYGPIEAQYF TGTGCCAGTAGTTATGGTCCCATAGAGGCGCAGTACTTC
TRBJ2-3 TRBV5-1 . . CASSLVAETDTQYF TGCGCCAGCAGCTTGGTTGCAGAAACAGATACGCAGTATTTT
TRBJ2-3 TRBV5-4 . . CASRPPGGTDTQYF TGTGCCAGCCGACCGCCGGGAGGCACAGATACGCAGTATTTT
TRBJ2-7 TRBV6-5 TRBD1 . CASTYPRDREHEQYF TGTGCCAGCACCTACCCCCGGGACAGGGAACACGAGCAGTACTTC
TRBJ2-1 TRBV6-5 TRBD2 . CASRRTSGPYNEQFF TGTGCCAGCAGGAGGACTAGCGGGCCTTACAATGAGCAGTTCTTC
TRBJ1-6 TRBV30 TRBD1 . CAWSRDRGGSPLHF TGTGCCTGGAGTCGCGACAGGGGGGGGTCACCCCTCCACTTT
TRBJ1-4 TRBV4-1 . few CASSQAGLRNEKLFF TGCGCCAGCAGCCAAGCCGGACTCAGGAATGAAAAACTGTTTTTT
TRBJ2-3 TRBV7-8 TRBD2 . CASSPSLSGENTDTQYF TGTGCCAGCAGCCCGTCCCTTAGCGGGGAGAACACAGATACGCAGTATTTT
TRBJ2-3 TRBV11-2 TRBD2 once CASSMRGAGNTQYF TGTGCCAGCAGCATGCGGGGGGCAGGGAATACGCAGTATTTT
TRBJ2-1 TRBV6-5 TRBD2 . CASSYERGGVNEQFF TGTGCCAGCAGTTACGAGCGGGGGGGGGTCAATGAGCAGTTCTTC
TRBJ2-3 TRBV18 TRBD2 . CASSQTSGRTDTQYF TGTGCCAGCTCTCAGACTAGCGGGCGGACAGATACGCAGTATTTT
TRBJ1-1 TRBV15 . . CATSRERGWNTEAFF TGTGCCACCAGCAGAGAAAGGGGGTGGAACACTGAAGCTTTCTTT
TRBJ2-7 TRBV30 TRBD1 . CAFHRGLYEQYF TGTGCTTTCCACAGGGGGCTCTACGAGCAGTACTTC
TRBJ1-4 TRBV2 TRBD1 once CASSEQGVLTNEKLFF TGTGCCAGCAGTGAACAGGGGGTTTTAACTAATGAAAAACTGTTTTTT
TRBJ1-5 TRBV10-2 . . CASRTGNQPQHF TGCGCCAGCAGGACAGGCAATCAGCCCCAGCATTTT
TRBJ1-1 TRBV6-5 . few CASSFNGPTGEAFF TGTGCCAGCAGTTTCAACGGACCGACAGGTGAAGCTTTCTTT
TRBJ1-2 TRBV14 . . CASSQGGFYGYTF TGTGCCAGCAGCCAAGGAGGGTTCTATGGCTACACCTTC
TRBJ1-3 TRBV5-8 TRBD1 . CASSLALQGAGNTIYF TGTGCCAGCAGCTTGGCCCTTCAGGGGGCTGGAAACACCATATATTTT
TRBJ1-1 TRBV7-9 . . CASEGVNTEAFF TGTGCCAGCGAGGGGGTAAACACTGAAGCTTTCTTT
TRBJ2-5 TRBV2 TRBD2 . CASSEGLAAQETQYF TGTGCCAGCAGTGAGGGACTAGCGGCCCAAGAGACCCAGTACTTC
TRBJ1-4 TRBV10-1 . . CASSDGGPNEKLFF TGCGCCAGCAGTGACGGGGGGCCTAATGAAAAACTGTTTTTT